Listed here is a single TCR beta chain. Its matching antigen is unknown. The United States was where all participants with HIV were treated. This record belongs to a study of long-term antiretroviral therapy in people with HIV. Study-level findings and limits: Once patients were on ART, diversity went higher but still fell short of transplant donor controls. Repertoire composition at all time points was dominated by clones that had expanded before ART.

A v3.0 immunoSEQ assay was performed at survey level. Sequenced by immunoSEQ multiplex PCR; TCRdb stores in-frame clones only, minus some. The sample gives 15,000 to 20,000 clones, 88% of which show up once; around 10% is in the top ten. Looked up from germline, CDR1 is MNHEY and CDR2 is SVGAGI. V shed 2 bases, J shed 5 bases, and the junction held 4 bases outside the gene matches. CDR3 size: 16 residues. The source was unsorted PBMCs, collected 6.9 years after starting antiretroviral therapy. This sequence was found in a man aged 50-60 years with HIV. This chain connects TRBV6-5 to TRBJ2-2, with 11 bases that match TRBD2. As DNA, the CDR3 is TGTGCCAGCAGTTACCGCCGGACTAGCGGGACCGGGGAGCTGTTTTTT. Amino acids: CASSYRRTSGTGELFF.